This T cell receptor beta chain was sequenced in a study of cytomegalovirus exposure and HLA in healthy donors. This CDR3 has 15 amino acids. The germline V gene has CDR1 MDHEN and CDR2 SYDVKM. Trimming pared 4 bases from V and 0 bases from J, leaving 12 bases between. The PCR ran on 60 Vbeta and 13 Jbeta primers. This table comes from immunoSEQ multiplex PCR, and its TCRdb copy is limited to in-frame clones, with some not included. The data contain some 140,000 clones, 65% to 75% of them singletons. The sequencing sample was made of PBMCs. The chain carries TRBV28 and TRBJ1-2; no reliable D call. The receptor comes from a man aged 30-40 years in good health and CMV-seronegative. CDR3 sequence: CASSSSGLANYGYTF. As DNA, the CDR3 is TGTGCCAGCAGTTCCTCAGGTTTAGCTAACTATGGCTACACCTTC.